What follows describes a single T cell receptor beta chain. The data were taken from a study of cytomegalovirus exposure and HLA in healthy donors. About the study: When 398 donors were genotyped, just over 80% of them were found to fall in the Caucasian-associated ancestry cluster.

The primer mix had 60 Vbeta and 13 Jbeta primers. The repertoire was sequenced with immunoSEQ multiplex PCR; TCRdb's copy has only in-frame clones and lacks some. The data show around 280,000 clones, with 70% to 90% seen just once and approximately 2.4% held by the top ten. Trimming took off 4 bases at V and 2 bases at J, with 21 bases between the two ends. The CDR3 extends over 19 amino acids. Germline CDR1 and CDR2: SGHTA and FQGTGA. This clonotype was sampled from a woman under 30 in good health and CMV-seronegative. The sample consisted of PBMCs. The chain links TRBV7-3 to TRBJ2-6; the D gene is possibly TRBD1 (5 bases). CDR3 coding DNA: TGTGCCAGCAGCTCTCAGGGCCCTAACGATCGGGCTGGGGCCAACGTCCTGACTTTC. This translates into CASSSQGPNDRAGANVLTF.